These 3 T cell receptor beta chains share one sample of origin, sequenced in a study of Tregs in tolerant kidney transplant recipients. TCRdb keeps only in-frame clones here, not all; method: immunoSEQ multiplex PCR. In the table there are under 80,000 clones, approximately 85% of which are singletons. The sample here was Tregs from blood, taken before the transplant. The receptors derive from a human donor who received a combined kidney and bone marrow transplant.

The chain is built from TRBV5-1 and TRBJ2-3; 7 nucleotides line up with TRBD1. CDR1 is SGHRS and CDR2 is YFSETQ in the germline V gene. V trimming: 4 bases; J trimming: 1 base; junction bases outside the gene matches: 9. The CDR3 sequence is 16 residues long. Here the CDR3 reads CASSPGDRAGTDTQYF. DNA of the CDR3: TGCGCCAGCAGCCCTGGGGACAGAGCAGGCACAGATACGCAGTATTTT.

CDR3 coding DNA: TGTGCCAGCAGCGTAGGGCCCCTCAACAGTGGCTACAATGAGCAGTTCTTC. Amino acid sequence: CASSVGPLNSGYNEQFF. The genes are TRBV9 and TRBJ2-1; D call uncertain. The CDR3 has 17 amino acids. V gave up 0 bases and J gave up 3 bases, with 16 bases separating them. Germline CDR1 SGDLS, CDR2 YYNGEE.

This chain connects TRBV25-1 to TRBJ2-7; TRBD1 matches 10 bases. Germline V lookup: CDR1 MGHDK, CDR2 SYGVNS. CDR3 length: 16 residues. V shed 4 bases and J 4 bases; nucleotides not matched to a gene: 10. The CDR3: CASSASRPGQGYEQYF. For the CDR3, the DNA is TGTGCCAGCAGTGCATCACGTCCGGGACAGGGGTACGAGCAGTACTTC.